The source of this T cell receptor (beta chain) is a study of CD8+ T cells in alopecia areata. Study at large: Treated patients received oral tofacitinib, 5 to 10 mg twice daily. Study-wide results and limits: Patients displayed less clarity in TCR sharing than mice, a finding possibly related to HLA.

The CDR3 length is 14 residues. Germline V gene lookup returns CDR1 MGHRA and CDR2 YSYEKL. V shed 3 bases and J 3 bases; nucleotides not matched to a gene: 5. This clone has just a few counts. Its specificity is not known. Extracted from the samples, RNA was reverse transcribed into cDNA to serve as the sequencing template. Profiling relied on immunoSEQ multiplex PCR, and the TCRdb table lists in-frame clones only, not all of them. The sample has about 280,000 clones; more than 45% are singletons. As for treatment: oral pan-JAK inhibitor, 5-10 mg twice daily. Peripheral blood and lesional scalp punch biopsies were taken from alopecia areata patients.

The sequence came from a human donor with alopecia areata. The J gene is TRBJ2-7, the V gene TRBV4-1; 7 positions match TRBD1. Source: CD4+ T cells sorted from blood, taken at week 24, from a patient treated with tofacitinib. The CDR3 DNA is TGCGCCAGCAGCCAGGGCGACAGGGTCTACGAGCAGTACTTC. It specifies CASSQGDRVYEQYF.